Shown below are 2 T cell receptor beta chains from a single sample sequenced in a study of blood T cell repertoires in COVID-19. The method was immunoSEQ multiplex PCR; TCRdb's version includes in-frame clones alone and lacks a portion of them. The repertoire has fewer than 85,000 clones, about 70% of them found once; the top ten carry 28%. Material for sequencing was peripheral blood. The receptors were gathered from a woman older than 75 with active or convalescent COVID-19.

V usage is TRBV12-5 and J usage is TRBJ1-5, with 8 bases matching TRBD1. CDR3 length: 18 amino acids. CDR1 is LGHNT, CDR2 FRNRAP, per germline. Trimming at V came to 0 bases and at J to 2 bases, leaving 9 bases not matched to a gene. Here the CDR3 reads CASGLVLAGGRGNQPQHF. As DNA, the CDR3 is TGTGCTAGTGGTTTGGTACTGGCAGGGGGCAGGGGCAATCAGCCCCAGCATTTT.

V gene TRBV7-2 combines with J gene TRBJ2-3; the D gene is possibly TRBD2 (7 bases). This CDR3 has 17 amino acids. Deletions cut 1 base from V and 3 bases from J, with 17 bases between. Germline V gene sequence: CDR1 SGHTA, CDR2 FQGNSA. DNA of the CDR3: TGTGCCAGCAGCTTAGATAGGGGGGGGCCAAGGACAGATACGCAGTATTTT. It yields the protein CASSLDRGGPRTDTQYF.